The rows below give T cell receptor beta chains drawn from one sample of a study of blood T cell repertoires in COVID-19. Data came from immunoSEQ multiplex PCR; TCRdb stores just in-frame clones and leaves some out. This table has tens of thousands of clones, 81% appearing once. The source material was peripheral blood. All receptors derive from a woman at least 80 years old with active or convalescent COVID-19. The conserved cysteine and the conserved F or W are not part of the CDR3 here. Fields, in order: V gene, J gene, D gene, CDR3 protein. The D gene is left open where the match is weak.

V: TRBV4-3; J: TRBJ2-2; D: -; CDR3: ASSQDAGTGELF
V: TRBV15; J: TRBJ1-4; D: -; CDR3: ATSRGGGPRNEKLF
V: TRBV5-6; J: TRBJ1-5; D: -; CDR3: ASSLGRHGNQPQH
V: TRBV7-2; J: TRBJ1-1; D: TRBD1; CDR3: ASSTDRVSTEAF
V: TRBV4-2; J: TRBJ1-5; D: -; CDR3: ASSPSGLIKEYSNQPQH
V: TRBV7-3; J: TRBJ2-1; D: TRBD2; CDR3: ASSFDPAGIYNEQF
V: TRBV28; J: TRBJ1-1; D: TRBD1; CDR3: ASSFGPGQANTEAF
V: TRBV4-2; J: TRBJ2-7; D: TRBD2; CDR3: ASSPPGGISSYEQY
V: TRBV6-5; J: TRBJ1-1; D: TRBD1; CDR3: ASSFGTANTEAF
V: TRBV19; J: TRBJ2-7; D: TRBD2; CDR3: ASSIVAGGYEQY
V: TRBV3-1/TRBV3-2; J: TRBJ2-7; D: -; CDR3: ASSQDLQISYEQY
V: TRBV7-8; J: TRBJ1-1; D: -; CDR3: ASSPSTELNTEAF
V: TRBV6-2/TRBV6-3; J: TRBJ1-2; D: TRBD1; CDR3: ASSLLNPGQVSSSPYGYT
V: TRBV11-2; J: TRBJ2-3; D: TRBD2; CDR3: ASSLAFSGVPDTQY
V: TRBV9; J: TRBJ2-1; D: TRBD2; CDR3: ASSPWGGNPLEQF
V: TRBV6-2/TRBV6-3; J: TRBJ2-7; D: -; CDR3: ASSSRGRALSYEQY
V: TRBV29-1; J: TRBJ1-2; D: -; CDR3: STWDTNNYGYT
V: TRBV11-3; J: TRBJ2-6; D: -; CDR3: ASSSDFSGANVLT
V: TRBV19; J: TRBJ1-2; D: -; CDR3: ASSFLGGEKNGYT
V: TRBV27; J: TRBJ1-6; D: -; CDR3: ASSFLATANNSPLH
V: TRBV18; J: TRBJ2-3; D: -; CDR3: ASSPETRDTQY
V: TRBV7-2; J: TRBJ2-4; D: -; CDR3: ASSLGGQLAKNIQY
V: TRBV4-3; J: TRBJ2-3; D: TRBD1; CDR3: ASSQTGVGDTQY
V: TRBV4-1; J: TRBJ1-1; D: TRBD1; CDR3: ASSQEGAQNTEAF
V: TRBV6-6; J: TRBJ2-1; D: -; CDR3: ASSYGQGNEQF
V: TRBV7-3; J: TRBJ2-5; D: TRBD2; CDR3: ASSVTSGDGETQY
V: TRBV18; J: TRBJ1-1; D: -; CDR3: ASSPAYRDEAF
V: TRBV7-2; J: TRBJ1-2; D: -; CDR3: ASSMTTKDGYT
V: TRBV15; J: TRBJ1-5; D: TRBD1; CDR3: ATNRGLGNQPQH
V: TRBV28; J: TRBJ1-2; D: -; CDR3: ASNPLWQGNYGYT
V: TRBV28; J: TRBJ1-1; D: -; CDR3: ASTVLQNTEAF
V: TRBV23-1; J: TRBJ1-5; D: -; CDR3: ASRSQPQH
V: TRBV29-1; J: TRBJ2-7; D: TRBD1; CDR3: SVGGGTGGAEQY
V: TRBV28; J: TRBJ1-5; D: TRBD1; CDR3: ASSPTGWNQPQH
V: TRBV2; J: TRBJ2-5; D: TRBD2; CDR3: ASSAPTSRGTQY
V: TRBV9; J: TRBJ2-5; D: TRBD2; CDR3: ASSATSAGGPETQY
V: TRBV15; J: TRBJ2-7; D: -; CDR3: ATSPSGGKSSYEQY
V: TRBV3-1/TRBV3-2; J: TRBJ2-2; D: TRBD2; CDR3: ASSRGGGVSNTGELF
V: TRBV6-5; J: TRBJ2-3; D: -; CDR3: ASRVMSSTDTQY
V: TRBV6-5; J: TRBJ1-5; D: -; CDR3: ASRPIAGNQPQH
V: TRBV2; J: TRBJ2-3; D: TRBD2; CDR3: ASIKSAGGQY
V: TRBV3-1/TRBV3-2; J: TRBJ1-2; D: -; CDR3: ASSQTLGHTNYGYT
V: TRBV7-8; J: TRBJ2-1; D: TRBD1; CDR3: ASSLAGTVYNEQF
V: TRBV5-1; J: TRBJ1-6; D: TRBD1; CDR3: ASSLRGQGDSPLH
V: TRBV24-1; J: TRBJ2-5; D: -; CDR3: ATSDPGRGQETQY
V: TRBV2; J: TRBJ1-6; D: -; CDR3: ASSTRDTIDSPLH
V: TRBV28; J: TRBJ1-2; D: -; CDR3: ASGRTDRAYGYT
V: TRBV7-2; J: TRBJ1-3; D: TRBD1; CDR3: ASSLAGTAGNTIY
V: TRBV14; J: TRBJ1-6; D: TRBD1; CDR3: ASSQGFGGRDRGSSYNSPLH
V: TRBV7-9; J: TRBJ2-5; D: -; CDR3: ASSSLPRGQETQY
V: TRBV10-3; J: TRBJ2-3; D: -; CDR3: AISERQPDTQY
V: TRBV5-1; J: TRBJ1-2; D: TRBD1; CDR3: ASSVGQGYGYT
V: TRBV19; J: TRBJ2-2; D: -; CDR3: ASSTGTNTGELF
V: TRBV6-1; J: TRBJ2-6; D: -; CDR3: ASSGAGQGSPGANVLT
V: TRBV6-1; J: TRBJ2-6; D: -; CDR3: ASSEMSSGANVLT